The sequence of this T cell receptor (beta chain) was determined in a study of cytomegalovirus exposure and HLA in healthy donors. The wider study: Inside one of the first data releases sat about 85 million unique TCRs taken from HLA-typed donors.

CDR1 MNHEY and CDR2 SVGAGI come from the germline V gene. Trimming left V 5 bases short and J 8 bases short, with 12 bases between. CDR3 size: 13 residues. The PCR was carried out with 60 Vbeta primers and 13 Jbeta primers. In the authors' methods: Later, an analysis found about 80 million unique TCR beta chains, and about 9.9 million of these were shared. The protocol was immunoSEQ multiplex PCR, while the TCRdb copy is restricted to in-frame clones and leaves out a portion. Clonal size and the V and J genes are those of that table, whereas D and trimming came from the DNA. The sample gives roughly 190,000 clones, roughly 77% of which show up once; roughly 2.8% is in the top ten.

V is TRBV6-5 and J is TRBJ1-4; D is perhaps TRBD1 (6 bases). Sequenced: PBMCs. The clonotype was recovered from a woman aged 30 to 39 in good health and CMV-seropositive. The CDR3 DNA is TGTGCCAGCAGTCTTGGACAGCCCGAAAAACTGTTTTTT. This gives the protein CASSLGQPEKLFF.